The T cell receptor (beta chain) under discussion was sequenced for a study of blood T cell repertoires in COVID-19. Study overall: Samples of COVID-19 (acute and convalescent) were obtained from the United States, Italy and Spain. Sample material is recorded as cDNA or gDNA derived from T cells, B-cell-depleted T cells, or PBMCs.

Original handling: Estimates of nucleated cell counts were drawn from the amplification of reference gene primers. The data were produced by immunoSEQ multiplex PCR, yet TCRdb's version contains in-frame clones alone and is incomplete. V and J calls and clone size follow that table, whereas D and trimming were derived from the DNA. The profile shows 100,000 to 120,000 clones, around 90% of them singletons. Trimming took 0 bases from V and 8 from J; bases not matched to a gene: 11. CDR1 and CDR2 from the germline V gene are LGHNA and YSLEER. The CDR3 is 17 amino acids. The chain combines TRBV4-3 with TRBJ2-1, with 9 bases fitting TRBD2. Sequencing was performed on peripheral blood. The source of this sequence is a woman in her forties or fifties with acute or convalescent COVID-19. The CDR3 protein is CASSQENLAGEEDEQFF. CDR3 bases: TGCGCCAGCAGCCAAGAAAACTTAGCGGGAGAAGAAGATGAGCAGTTCTTC.